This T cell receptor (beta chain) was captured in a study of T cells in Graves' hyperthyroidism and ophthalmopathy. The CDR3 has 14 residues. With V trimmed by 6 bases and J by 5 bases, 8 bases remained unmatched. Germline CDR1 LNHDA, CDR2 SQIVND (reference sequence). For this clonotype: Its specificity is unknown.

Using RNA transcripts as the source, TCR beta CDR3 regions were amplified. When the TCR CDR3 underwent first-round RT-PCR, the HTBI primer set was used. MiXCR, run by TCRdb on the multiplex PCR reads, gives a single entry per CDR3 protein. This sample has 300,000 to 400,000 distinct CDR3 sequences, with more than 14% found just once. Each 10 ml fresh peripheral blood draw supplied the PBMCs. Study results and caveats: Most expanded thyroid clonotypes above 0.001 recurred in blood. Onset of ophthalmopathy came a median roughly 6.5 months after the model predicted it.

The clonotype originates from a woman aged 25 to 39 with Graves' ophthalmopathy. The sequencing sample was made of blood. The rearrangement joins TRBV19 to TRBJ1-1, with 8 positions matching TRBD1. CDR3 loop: CASRADRARTEAFF. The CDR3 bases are TGTGCCAGTAGAGCGGACAGGGCTAGGACTGAAGCTTTCTTT. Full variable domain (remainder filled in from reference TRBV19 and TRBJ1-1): DGGITQSPKYLFRKEGQNVTLSCEQNLNHDAMYWYRQDPGQGLRLIYYSQIVNDFQKGDIAEGYSVSREKKESFPLTVTSAQKNPTAFYLCASRADRARTEAFFGQGTRLTVV.